This T cell receptor (beta chain) was captured by sequencing in a study of cytomegalovirus exposure and HLA in healthy donors. Remarks on this clone: Its matching antigen is unknown.

The study ran its PCR with 60 Vbeta and 13 Jbeta primers. Clones were sequenced by immunoSEQ multiplex PCR, and TCRdb holds only the in-frame ones, with some missing. This sample has roughly 190,000 clones; 79% occur once, and the top ten carry 1.5% to 1.7%. Study-level findings and limits: Productive rates of about 87% or about 30% were seen for most TCR beta V segments in an earlier analysis. A later analysis found that most CMV-associated TCR beta chains appeared HLA-restricted.

The CDR3 length is 19 residues. The V gene's germline CDR1 is ENHRY and CDR2 SYGVKD. Trimming took 6 bases from V and 0 from J; bases not matched to a gene: 14. The clonotype originates from a girl aged 5-17 years in good health and CMV-seropositive. Sequenced sample: PBMCs. The rearrangement joins TRBV10-3 to TRBJ2-1, with 10 bases aligning to TRBD2. CDR3 sequence: CAIRASGGAKPGSYNEQFF. CDR3 bases: TGTGCCATCAGGGCCAGCGGGGGGGCAAAACCGGGCTCCTACAATGAGCAGTTCTTC.